The rows below give T cell receptor beta chains drawn from one sample of a study of cytomegalovirus exposure and HLA in healthy donors. The table came from immunoSEQ multiplex PCR; TCRdb's copy has only in-frame clones and leaves some out. In the table there are about 120,000 clones, about 91% of which are singletons. Sequencing was done on a sample of PBMCs. All receptors come from a woman aged 18-29 years in good health and CMV-seronegative. Each CDR3 is given with its conserved first and last residue. The order of the fields is V gene, D gene, J gene, clone size, CDR3 protein, CDR3 DNA. A D gene is named only where the DNA matches it firmly. The size field is filled for only some rows; it gives once, few, many or a size class.

v_gene: TRBV27
d_gene: -
j_gene: TRBJ2-5
abundance: -
CDR3aa: CASSLSPPRTVQETQYF
CDR3nt: TGTGCCAGCAGTTTATCGCCCCCCCGGACAGTCCAAGAGACCCAGTACTTC

v_gene: TRBV6-5
d_gene: -
j_gene: TRBJ2-3
abundance: -
CDR3aa: CASLGGDTQYF
CDR3nt: TGTGCCAGCCTAGGGGGAGATACGCAGTATTTT

v_gene: TRBV6-5
d_gene: -
j_gene: TRBJ1-1
abundance: -
CDR3aa: CASSYSSRRDTEAFF
CDR3nt: TGTGCCAGCAGTTACTCGAGTAGGAGGGACACTGAAGCTTTCTTT

v_gene: TRBV28
d_gene: TRBD1
j_gene: TRBJ1-2
abundance: -
CDR3aa: CASSLARRDRAITYGYTF
CDR3nt: TGTGCCAGCAGTTTAGCTCGTCGGGACAGGGCAATTACCTATGGCTACACCTTC

v_gene: TRBV4-1
d_gene: -
j_gene: TRBJ2-1
abundance: -
CDR3aa: CASSPAEGLYNEQFF
CDR3nt: TGCGCCAGCAGCCCGGCGGAGGGCCTCTACAATGAGCAGTTCTTC

v_gene: TRBV7-2
d_gene: -
j_gene: TRBJ1-2
abundance: -
CDR3aa: CASSLARGDYGYTF
CDR3nt: TGTGCCAGCAGCTTAGCTCGGGGGGACTATGGCTACACCTTC

v_gene: TRBV27
d_gene: TRBD1
j_gene: TRBJ2-2
abundance: -
CDR3aa: CASSSQDRLNTGELFF
CDR3nt: TGTGCCAGCAGTTCCCAGGACAGGCTGAACACCGGGGAGCTGTTTTTT

v_gene: TRBV27
d_gene: -
j_gene: TRBJ1-1
abundance: -
CDR3aa: CASSFEGSTEAFF
CDR3nt: TGTGCCAGCAGTTTTGAGGGATCGACTGAAGCTTTCTTT

v_gene: TRBV28
d_gene: TRBD1
j_gene: TRBJ1-1
abundance: once
CDR3aa: CASSSTGTGTLNTEAFF
CDR3nt: TGTGCCAGCAGTTCCACCGGGACAGGGACCTTGAACACTGAAGCTTTCTTT

v_gene: TRBV6-1
d_gene: -
j_gene: TRBJ2-3
abundance: -
CDR3aa: CASSAGFNVRGDTQYF
CDR3nt: TGTGCCAGCAGTGCGGGGTTTAATGTAAGAGGGGATACGCAGTATTTT

v_gene: TRBV27
d_gene: -
j_gene: TRBJ2-1
abundance: once
CDR3aa: CASSYSGGGAINEQFF
CDR3nt: TGTGCCAGCAGTTATTCGGGAGGGGGCGCTATCAATGAGCAGTTCTTC

v_gene: TRBV6-1
d_gene: -
j_gene: TRBJ1-2
abundance: -
CDR3aa: CASSEAGGQANYGYTF
CDR3nt: TGTGCCAGCAGTGAAGCGGGCGGGCAGGCTAACTATGGCTACACCTTC

v_gene: TRBV13
d_gene: -
j_gene: TRBJ2-1
abundance: -
CDR3aa: CASSLERAEQFF
CDR3nt: TGTGCCAGCAGCTTAGAGAGGGCAGAGCAGTTCTTC

v_gene: TRBV25-1
d_gene: -
j_gene: TRBJ1-4
abundance: -
CDR3aa: CASSPKRTAPLEKLFF
CDR3nt: TGTGCCAGCAGTCCCAAACGGACAGCTCCTCTTGAAAAACTGTTTTTT

v_gene: TRBV7-6
d_gene: TRBD2
j_gene: TRBJ2-1
abundance: once
CDR3aa: CASSLGSGGASNEQFF
CDR3nt: TGTGCCAGCAGCTTAGGAAGCGGGGGGGCCTCGAATGAGCAGTTCTTC

v_gene: TRBV13
d_gene: -
j_gene: TRBJ1-1
abundance: -
CDR3aa: CASSLGAAGRGTEAFF
CDR3nt: TGTGCCAGCAGCTTAGGGGCTGCAGGGAGGGGAACTGAAGCTTTCTTT

v_gene: TRBV19
d_gene: TRBD1
j_gene: TRBJ1-5
abundance: -
CDR3aa: CAGSGTGGNQPQHF
CDR3nt: TGTGCCGGATCCGGGACAGGGGGTAATCAGCCCCAGCATTTT

v_gene: TRBV10-1
d_gene: -
j_gene: TRBJ1-5
abundance: -
CDR3aa: CANTGLGHQQPQHF
CDR3nt: TGCGCCAATACAGGGCTCGGCCATCAACAGCCCCAGCATTTT

v_gene: TRBV6-6
d_gene: TRBD1
j_gene: TRBJ1-1
abundance: -
CDR3aa: CASSYSHGQGGTEAFF
CDR3nt: TGTGCCAGCAGTTACTCCCATGGACAGGGGGGTACTGAAGCTTTCTTT

v_gene: TRBV2
d_gene: -
j_gene: TRBJ2-3
abundance: -
CDR3aa: CASSFLERTDTQYF
CDR3nt: TGTGCCAGCAGTTTTCTCGAGCGCACAGATACGCAGTATTTT

v_gene: TRBV5-6
d_gene: TRBD1
j_gene: TRBJ1-2
abundance: -
CDR3aa: CASSLRGPADTF
CDR3nt: TGTGCCAGCAGCCTCAGGGGGCCGGCTGACACCTTC

v_gene: TRBV19
d_gene: -
j_gene: TRBJ2-5
abundance: -
CDR3aa: CASRKAGGIRETQYF
CDR3nt: TGTGCCAGTAGAAAGGCAGGGGGGATTCGAGAGACCCAGTACTTC

v_gene: TRBV9
d_gene: -
j_gene: TRBJ2-1
abundance: -
CDR3aa: CASSVVGASGSEQFF
CDR3nt: TGTGCCAGCAGCGTAGTAGGCGCAAGCGGCAGTGAGCAGTTCTTC

v_gene: TRBV7-2
d_gene: -
j_gene: TRBJ2-7
abundance: once
CDR3aa: CASSLVGGTYEQYF
CDR3nt: TGTGCCAGCAGCTTAGTCGGTGGTACCTACGAGCAGTACTTC

v_gene: TRBV7-2
d_gene: TRBD1
j_gene: TRBJ2-7
abundance: -
CDR3aa: CASSFSDRGFLYEQYF
CDR3nt: TGTGCCAGCAGCTTTTCGGACAGGGGTTTCCTCTACGAGCAGTACTTC

v_gene: TRBV11-3
d_gene: -
j_gene: TRBJ2-1
abundance: -
CDR3aa: CASSLDAAYYNEQFF
CDR3nt: TGTGCCAGCAGCTTAGACGCGGCCTACTACAATGAGCAGTTCTTC

v_gene: TRBV18
d_gene: TRBD1
j_gene: TRBJ2-2
abundance: -
CDR3aa: CASSPDRDRLRELFF
CDR3nt: TGTGCCAGCTCCCCTGACAGGGATCGGCTCAGGGAGCTGTTTTTT

v_gene: TRBV11-2
d_gene: -
j_gene: TRBJ1-4
abundance: -
CDR3aa: CASSFQGTIDEKLFF
CDR3nt: TGTGCCAGCAGCTTCCAGGGGACTATCGATGAAAAACTGTTTTTT

v_gene: TRBV28
d_gene: TRBD2
j_gene: TRBJ2-1
abundance: -
CDR3aa: CASRPFGLVDEQFF
CDR3nt: TGTGCCAGCAGGCCTTTCGGACTAGTCGATGAGCAGTTCTTC

v_gene: TRBV27
d_gene: -
j_gene: TRBJ2-7
abundance: -
CDR3aa: CASSLSSGAYEQYF
CDR3nt: TGTGCCAGCAGTTTAAGTAGCGGAGCCTACGAGCAGTACTTC

v_gene: TRBV5-1
d_gene: TRBD1
j_gene: TRBJ1-2
abundance: -
CDR3aa: CASSLMRDSNYGYTF
CDR3nt: TGCGCCAGCAGCCTAATGAGGGACAGTAACTATGGCTACACCTTC

v_gene: TRBV9
d_gene: -
j_gene: TRBJ2-1
abundance: once
CDR3aa: CASSVEGGEQFF
CDR3nt: TGTGCCAGCAGCGTAGAAGGCGGTGAGCAGTTCTTC

v_gene: TRBV4-3
d_gene: TRBD2
j_gene: TRBJ2-3
abundance: -
CDR3aa: CASSHGLAADTQYF
CDR3nt: TGCGCCAGCAGCCATGGACTAGCCGCAGATACGCAGTATTTT

v_gene: TRBV11-2
d_gene: -
j_gene: TRBJ2-7
abundance: once
CDR3aa: CASSLGRNYEQYF
CDR3nt: TGTGCCAGCAGCTTAGGCAGGAACTACGAGCAGTACTTC

v_gene: TRBV6-6
d_gene: -
j_gene: TRBJ1-2
abundance: -
CDR3aa: CASRGQTSNYGYTF
CDR3nt: TGTGCCAGCAGAGGACAGACATCCAACTATGGCTACACCTTC

v_gene: TRBV19
d_gene: -
j_gene: TRBJ2-7
abundance: -
CDR3aa: CASSTTGMPLSEQYF
CDR3nt: TGTGCCAGTAGCACTACAGGGATGCCCCTTAGCGAGCAGTACTTC

v_gene: TRBV28
d_gene: -
j_gene: TRBJ2-3
abundance: -
CDR3aa: CASSLQADTQYF
CDR3nt: TGTGCCAGCAGTTTACAGGCAGATACGCAGTATTTT

v_gene: TRBV2
d_gene: TRBD2
j_gene: TRBJ2-2
abundance: -
CDR3aa: CASSVNGRVDTGELFF
CDR3nt: TGTGCCAGCAGTGTAAACGGGAGGGTCGACACCGGGGAGCTGTTTTTT

v_gene: TRBV5-1
d_gene: TRBD1
j_gene: TRBJ1-5
abundance: few
CDR3aa: CASSAGTGGQPQHF
CDR3nt: TGCGCCAGCAGCGCGGGGACAGGAGGTCAGCCCCAGCATTTT

v_gene: TRBV12-5
d_gene: -
j_gene: TRBJ2-2
abundance: -
CDR3aa: CASGLGTDPLNTGELFF
CDR3nt: TGTGCTAGTGGTTTGGGAACAGATCCACTTAACACCGGGGAGCTGTTTTTT

v_gene: TRBV5-6
d_gene: TRBD1
j_gene: TRBJ1-2
abundance: -
CDR3aa: CASNLPGTGGDYGYTF
CDR3nt: TGTGCCAGCAACCTCCCTGGGACAGGGGGAGACTATGGCTACACCTTC

v_gene: TRBV7-9
d_gene: -
j_gene: TRBJ1-5
abundance: -
CDR3aa: CASSGGEGNQPQHF
CDR3nt: TGTGCCAGCAGCGGAGGTGAGGGCAATCAGCCCCAGCATTTT

v_gene: TRBV7-9
d_gene: TRBD2
j_gene: TRBJ2-1
abundance: -
CDR3aa: CASSLARNSGFGSNEQFF
CDR3nt: TGTGCCAGCAGCTTAGCGCGAAATAGCGGGTTCGGAAGCAATGAGCAGTTCTTC

v_gene: TRBV30
d_gene: -
j_gene: TRBJ2-7
abundance: -
CDR3aa: CAWGLIAGYEQYF
CDR3nt: TGTGCCTGGGGGCTAATCGCGGGCTACGAGCAGTACTTC

v_gene: TRBV6-5
d_gene: TRBD1
j_gene: TRBJ1-1
abundance: once
CDR3aa: CASWTGLSEAFF
CDR3nt: TGTGCCAGCTGGACAGGGTTATCTGAAGCTTTCTTT

v_gene: TRBV19
d_gene: -
j_gene: TRBJ1-4
abundance: -
CDR3aa: CAIPNEKLFF
CDR3nt: TGTGCCATTCCGAATGAAAAACTGTTTTTT

v_gene: TRBV2
d_gene: -
j_gene: TRBJ1-1
abundance: -
CDR3aa: CASSAGVPPSTEAFF
CDR3nt: TGTGCCAGCAGTGCGGGGGTCCCCCCGAGTACTGAAGCTTTCTTT

v_gene: TRBV5-5
d_gene: TRBD1
j_gene: TRBJ2-2
abundance: -
CDR3aa: CASSGQGTGELFF
CDR3nt: TGTGCCAGCTCAGGACAGGGCACCGGGGAGCTGTTTTTT

v_gene: TRBV29-1
d_gene: TRBD2
j_gene: TRBJ2-7
abundance: -
CDR3aa: CSVRGLAGEPDEQYF
CDR3nt: TGCAGCGTTAGAGGACTAGCGGGAGAACCTGACGAGCAGTACTTC

v_gene: TRBV27
d_gene: -
j_gene: TRBJ2-4
abundance: -
CDR3aa: CASSFVGVGSGAKNIQYF
CDR3nt: TGTGCCAGCAGTTTTGTAGGAGTCGGATCGGGAGCCAAAAACATTCAGTACTTC

v_gene: TRBV28
d_gene: -
j_gene: TRBJ2-4
abundance: few
CDR3aa: CASIGRRVLGKNIQYF
CDR3nt: TGTGCCAGCATCGGTAGGCGGGTACTTGGCAAAAACATTCAGTACTTC

v_gene: TRBV2
d_gene: -
j_gene: TRBJ2-5
abundance: -
CDR3aa: CASSARGEVEQETQYF
CDR3nt: TGTGCCAGCAGTGCTAGAGGGGAGGTAGAGCAAGAGACCCAGTACTTC

v_gene: TRBV6-1
d_gene: -
j_gene: TRBJ1-2
abundance: -
CDR3aa: CASSELEGPINYGYTF
CDR3nt: TGTGCCAGCAGTGAACTGGAGGGCCCAATTAACTATGGCTACACCTTC

v_gene: TRBV6-6
d_gene: -
j_gene: TRBJ1-5
abundance: -
CDR3aa: CASRRGGLGSNQPQHF
CDR3nt: TGTGCCAGCAGAAGGGGGGGGCTCGGTAGCAATCAGCCCCAGCATTTT

v_gene: TRBV4-2
d_gene: -
j_gene: TRBJ2-3
abundance: -
CDR3aa: CASSQGVSPGDTQYF
CDR3nt: TGTGCCAGCAGCCAAGGTGTCTCCCCGGGAGATACGCAGTATTTT

v_gene: TRBV30
d_gene: TRBD1
j_gene: TRBJ1-1
abundance: once
CDR3aa: CAWDRTGKNTEAFF
CDR3nt: TGTGCCTGGGACCGGACAGGGAAGAACACTGAAGCTTTCTTT

v_gene: TRBV18
d_gene: TRBD2
j_gene: TRBJ2-3
abundance: -
CDR3aa: CASSPSGTSLSDTQYF
CDR3nt: TGTGCCAGCTCACCCTCCGGGACTAGCTTATCAGATACGCAGTATTTT

v_gene: TRBV10-1
d_gene: TRBD1
j_gene: TRBJ2-7
abundance: -
CDR3aa: CASSEAGTGVYEQYF
CDR3nt: TGCGCCAGCAGTGAGGCCGGGACAGGGGTGTACGAGCAGTACTTC

v_gene: TRBV13
d_gene: -
j_gene: TRBJ2-3
abundance: -
CDR3aa: CASSLELNTDTQYF
CDR3nt: TGTGCCAGCAGCTTAGAACTGAACACAGATACGCAGTATTTT